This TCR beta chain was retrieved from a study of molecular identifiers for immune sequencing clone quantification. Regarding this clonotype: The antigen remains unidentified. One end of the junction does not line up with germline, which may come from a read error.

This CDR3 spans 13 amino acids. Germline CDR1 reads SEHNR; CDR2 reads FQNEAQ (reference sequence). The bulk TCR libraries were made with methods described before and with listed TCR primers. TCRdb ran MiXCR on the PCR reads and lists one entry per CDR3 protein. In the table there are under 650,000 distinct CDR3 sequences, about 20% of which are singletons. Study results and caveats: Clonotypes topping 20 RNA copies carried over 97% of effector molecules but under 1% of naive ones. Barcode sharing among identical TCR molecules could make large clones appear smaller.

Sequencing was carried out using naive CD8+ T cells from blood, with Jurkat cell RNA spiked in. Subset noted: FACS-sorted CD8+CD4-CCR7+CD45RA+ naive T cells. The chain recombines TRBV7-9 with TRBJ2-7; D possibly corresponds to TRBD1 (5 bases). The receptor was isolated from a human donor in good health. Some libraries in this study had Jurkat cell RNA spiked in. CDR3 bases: TGTGCCAACAGCTCAGGGATCTCCTACGAGCAGTACTTC. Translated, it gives CANSSGISYEQYF.